The 32 T cell receptor beta chains in this list originate from one sample, sequenced in a study of CD8 T cells in Susac syndrome. Random hexamers were used to reverse transcribe an amount of 0.5 to 1 ug RNA. From the immunoSEQ multiplex PCR reads, TCRdb called clonotypes with MiXCR, one entry per CDR3 protein. Of around 180,000 distinct CDR3 sequences in the sample, approximately 94% were seen once. The specimen was CD4+ T cells from PBMCs. These receptors all come from a human donor with multiple sclerosis.

V and J are TRBV6-6 and TRBJ1-2, with 9 nucleotides matching TRBD1. V was pared by 6 bases and J by 3 bases, with 8 bases of the junction left unmatched. From germline, CDR1 is MNHNY and CDR2 SVGAGI (reference sequence). The CDR3 consists of 15 residues. The CDR3 nucleotides are TGTGCCAGCAGCACCACAGGGGGCTGGGACTATGGCTACACCTTC. Its translation is CASSTTGGWDYGYTF.

The J gene is TRBJ2-1, the V gene TRBV5-1, with 9 positions matching TRBD2. The CDR3 sequence is 14 residues long. Germline CDR1 and CDR2: SGHRS and YFSETQ. Trimming took 3 bases from V and 5 from J; bases not matched to a gene: 3. The CDR3 nucleotides are TGCGCCAGCAGCTCGCAGCGGGGGGACAATGAGCAGTTCTTC. This sequence encodes CASSSQRGDNEQFF. Full variable domain (remainder filled in from reference TRBV5-1 and TRBJ2-1): KAGVTQTPRYLIKTRGQQVTLSCSPISGHRSVSWYQQTPGQGLQFLFEYFSETQRNKGNFPGRFSGRQFSNSRSEMNVSTLELGDSALYLCASSSQRGDNEQFFGPGTRLTVL.

The chain carries TRBV20-1 and TRBJ2-7; D gene ambiguous. Germline assignment: CDR1 DFQATT and CDR2 SNEGSKA (reference sequence). CDR3 length: 13 residues. In DNA, the CDR3 is TGCACCGCGCCGTCCCCGGACTCCTACGAGCAGTACTTC. Translated, it gives CTAPSPDSYEQYF.

V is TRBV15 and J is TRBJ1-1; no clear D gene. Germline V CDR1 and CDR2: LNHNV, YYDKDF (reference sequence). V lost 0 bases and J lost 1, with 9 bases in between. This CDR3 has 15 amino acids. CDR3 nucleotide sequence: TGTGCCACCAGCAGAGATCAGTTGAGGAACACTGAAGCTTTCTTT. Protein product: CATSRDQLRNTEAFF.

The chain is built from TRBV9 and TRBJ1-2; maybe TRBD1 (6 bases). Germline CDR1 and CDR2: SGDLS and YYNGEE. V was clipped by 0 bases and J by 2 bases, with 17 bases between them. The CDR3 loop spans 17 amino acids. CDR3 nucleotide sequence: TGTGCCAGCAGCGTAGGGGGACACGGGTTCGGGAACTATGGCTACACCTTC. Amino acids: CASSVGGHGFGNYGYTF.

This clonotype turned up a few times. The V and J genes are TRBV20-1 and TRBJ2-7; D possibly corresponds to TRBD2 (6 bases). The CDR3 loop spans 13 amino acids. V lost 3 bases and J 7 bases, leaving 16 bases between the germline ends. CDR1 DFQATT and CDR2 SNEGSKA come from the germline V gene (reference sequence). CDR3 nucleotides: TGCAGTGCTAGGGCCGGGCCGGCGGGGGAGCAGTACTTC. This gives the protein CSARAGPAGEQYF.

This clonotype was seen just once. V usage is TRBV19 and J usage is TRBJ2-6; D is unresolved. Germline values: CDR1 LNHDA, CDR2 SQIVND (reference sequence). V was trimmed by 1 base and J by 4 bases, leaving 8 bases between them. The CDR3 length is 15 residues. CDR3 sequence reads: CASSIVPTGANVLTF. The CDR3 nucleotides are TGTGCCAGTAGTATAGTTCCGACCGGGGCCAACGTCCTGACTTTC.

The chain uses TRBV28 and TRBJ2-4; TRBD2 might be the D (5 bases). The germline V and J ends were trimmed by 5 bases and 0 bases, with 14 bases remaining between them. Germline assignment: CDR1 MDHEN and CDR2 SYDVKM. This CDR3 contains 16 residues. The CDR3 nucleotides are TGTGCCAGCAGTCCCGGACTGGGAATAGCCAAAAACATTCAGTACTTC. It yields the protein CASSPGLGIAKNIQYF.

This clonotype was seen a single time. The chain is built from TRBV12-5 and TRBJ2-5, with 12 bases matching TRBD2. The length of the CDR3 is 16 residues. V was clipped by 7 bases and J by 4 bases; unmatched bases: 10. Germline V CDR1 and CDR2: LGHNT, FRNRAP. CDR3 protein: CASAKPGLAGRETQYF. The CDR3 DNA reads as TGTGCTAGTGCCAAACCCGGACTAGCGGGGAGAGAGACCCAGTACTTC.

The gene calls are TRBV30 and TRBJ2-1; 7 nucleotides match TRBD2. Germline CDR1 is GTSNPN and CDR2 is SVGIG (reference sequence). V lost 0 bases and J lost 5; bases outside the gene matches: 7. The CDR3 consists of 15 residues. The CDR3: CAWSVEIAGNNEQFF. In nucleotides, the CDR3 is TGTGCCTGGAGTGTGGAAATAGCGGGCAACAATGAGCAGTTCTTC.

The chain combines TRBV29-1 with TRBJ2-2; 7 nucleotides agree with TRBD1. With 6 bases clipped from V and 7 bases from J, the junction kept 5 bases outside the gene matches. Germline-derived CDR1 and CDR2 are SQVTM and ANQGSEA. The CDR3 runs to 12 residues. The CDR3 sequence is CSVDRVDGELFF. The CDR3 DNA reads TGCAGCGTCGACAGGGTCGACGGGGAGCTGTTTTTT.

The CDR3 reads CASSQSRQVNQPQHF. The CDR3 DNA is TGTGCCAGCAGCCAATCCAGACAAGTCAATCAGCCCCAGCATTTT. The chain joins TRBV3-1 to TRBJ1-5; D unclear. The CDR3 spans 15 residues. Germline CDR1 is LGHDT and CDR2 is YNNKEL (reference sequence). Trimming cost V 2 bases and J 3 bases, with 11 bases left between them.

The chain couples TRBV20-1 to TRBJ2-7; TRBD2 agrees at 14 bases. V trimming: 4 bases; J trimming: 1 base; junction bases outside the gene matches: 9. CDR1 is DFQATT, CDR2 SNEGSKA, per germline (reference sequence). The CDR3 totals 17 residues. CDR3 sequence: CSATPGTSGGRSYEQYF. CDR3 DNA sequence: TGCAGTGCTACCCCAGGGACTAGCGGGGGCCGGTCCTACGAGCAGTACTTC.

The rearrangement joins TRBV29-1 to TRBJ1-1; D is possibly TRBD1 (6 bases). Germline CDR1 is SQVTM and CDR2 is ANQGSEA. V was shortened by 3 bases and J by 1 base, with 21 bases between the two germline ends. CDR3 length equals 17 residues. CDR3 coding DNA: TGCAGCGTTGAGGGCACCGACGCGGGGGCAACGAACACTGAAGCTTTCTTT. Protein: CSVEGTDAGATNTEAFF.

This clonotype occurred once. The chain joins TRBV29-1 to TRBJ2-5; possible D gene TRBD2, 7 bases. CDR3 length: 13 residues. Looked up from germline, CDR1 is SQVTM and CDR2 is ANQGSEA. V lost 5 bases to trimming and J lost 5 bases, with 15 bases between them. CDR3 in amino acids: CSVSRGAGETQYF. CDR3 nucleotide sequence: TGCAGCGTTTCCCGGGGGGCCGGGGAGACCCAGTACTTC. The entire variable domain, with the rest obtained from reference TRBV29-1 and TRBJ2-5, is as follows: SAVISQKPSRDICQRGTSLTIQCQVDSQVTMMFWYRQQPGQSLTLIATANQGSEATYESGFVIDKFPISRPNLTFSTLTVSNMSPEDSSIYLCSVSRGAGETQYFGPGTRLLVL.

This clonotype was seen a single time. The chain combines TRBV2 with TRBJ2-4; 7 bases line up with TRBD1. CDR1 SNHLY and CDR2 FYNNEI come from the germline V gene. Trimming removed 7 bases from V and 0 bases from J; junction bases left unmatched: 12. This CDR3 is 17 amino acids long. CDR3 DNA sequence: TGTGCCAGCAATCCAAGACAGGGACAAAGAGCCAAAAACATTCAGTACTTC. It is translated as CASNPRQGQRAKNIQYF.

The chain carries TRBV4-3 and TRBJ1-2; maybe TRBD1 (5 bases). There are 13 residues in the CDR3. Trimming pared 0 bases from V and 10 bases from J, leaving 12 bases between. Germline assignment: CDR1 LGHNA and CDR2 YSLEER. The CDR3 DNA follows: TGCGCCAGCAGCCAAGAGGGAGGGACTGCCTACACCTTC. As protein: CASSQEGGTAYTF.

V usage is TRBV9 and J usage is TRBJ1-5, with 8 bases lining up with TRBD1. This CDR3 spans 15 amino acids. The ends lost 3 bases at V and 2 bases at J; junction bases unmatched: 4. The germline CDR1 and CDR2 sequences are SGDLS and YYNGEE. CDR3 sequence: CASSATGGGNQPQHF. The CDR3 DNA follows: TGTGCCAGCAGCGCCACAGGGGGTGGCAATCAGCCCCAGCATTTT.

The chain recombines TRBV6-5 with TRBJ2-7; D gene unclear. The CDR3 covers 12 residues. Germline V gives CDR1 MNHEY, CDR2 SVGAGI. V lost 8 bases and J 7 bases, leaving 15 bases between the germline ends. CDR3 sequence reads: CASLSPTSEQYF. CDR3 DNA sequence: TGTGCCAGCTTGTCCCCCACGAGTGAGCAGTACTTC.

This rearrangement joins TRBV28 to TRBJ1-1; TRBD1 aligns across 9 bases. Germline trimming cut 5 bases from V and 1 base from J; bases unmatched to any gene: 5. Per germline, CDR1 MDHEN and CDR2 SYDVKM. The CDR3 totals 15 residues. In nucleotides, the CDR3 is TGTGCCAGCAGTCCTCGGGACAGGGAGAACACTGAAGCTTTCTTT. It is translated as CASSPRDRENTEAFF.

The chain uses TRBV2 and TRBJ1-6; D is ambiguous. Germline CDR1 is SNHLY and CDR2 is FYNNEI. This CDR3 has 12 amino acids. V lost 6 bases and J 10 bases, leaving 10 bases between the germline ends. The CDR3 DNA sequence: TGTGCCAGCAGCCTTAATCGATCACCCCTCCACTTT. Its protein is CASSLNRSPLHF.

The CDR3 DNA is TGTGCCAGCAGTTCCGGGACAGGGGAGACCCAGTACTTC. Translation: CASSSGTGETQYF. The chain couples TRBV12-3 or TRBV12-4 to TRBJ2-5; 9 bases are shared with TRBD1. V gave up 4 bases and J gave up 5 bases; unmatched junction bases: 2. The CDR3 loop spans 13 amino acids.

The CDR3 DNA reads as TGTGCCAGCAGCCCGGGGGGTGGCGCAGAGACCAACACCGGGGAGCTGTTTTTT. As protein: CASSPGGGAETNTGELFF. This chain uses TRBV7-8 with TRBJ2-2; TRBD2 agrees at 7 bases. The germline CDR1 and CDR2 sequences are SGHVS and FQNEAQ. This CDR3 has 18 residues. V gave up 5 bases and J gave up 2 bases; unmatched junction bases: 14.

J is TRBJ1-4 and V is TRBV6-4; possibly TRBD1 for D (5 bases). Germline V gene sequence: CDR1 MRHNA, CDR2 SNTAGT. The length of the CDR3 is 13 residues. Trimming shortened V by 5 bases and J by 13 bases, and 17 bases separated the two germline ends. The CDR3 loop reads CASSPTAPGRLFF. CDR3 nucleotide sequence: TGTGCCAGCAGTCCGACGGCCCCAGGGAGACTGTTTTTT.

This chain joins TRBV20-1 and TRBJ2-3, with 7 bases that match TRBD1. The CDR3 totals 17 residues. J lost 1 base, V lost 3 bases, and 13 bases had no gene match. Per germline, CDR1 DFQATT and CDR2 SNEGSKA (reference sequence). The CDR3 region is CSASLTGSSYGTDTQYF. Here the CDR3 DNA reads TGCAGTGCTAGTCTGACAGGGAGTTCCTATGGCACAGATACGCAGTATTTT.

The chain recombines TRBV6-2 or TRBV6-3 with TRBJ2-7; TRBD2 agrees at 8 bases. The CDR3 sequence is 18 residues long. The V gene end was trimmed by 2 bases and the J gene end by 5 bases; junction bases not matched to a gene: 17. Looked up from germline, CDR1 is MNHEY and CDR2 is SVGEGT. This CDR3 is CASSYPALFGTRTDEQYF. CDR3 nucleotide sequence: TGTGCCAGCAGTTACCCCGCCCTTTTTGGGACTAGAACGGACGAGCAGTACTTC.

The chain links TRBV4-2 to TRBJ1-1; 7 bases map to TRBD1. V gave up 3 bases and J gave up 0 bases; unmatched junction bases: 10. Germline V gives CDR1 LGHNA, CDR2 YNFKEQ. The CDR3 totals 17 residues. CDR3 nucleotide sequence: TGTGCCAGCAGCCAGCCCGGACAGGTGAAACTGAACACTGAAGCTTTCTTT. Translated, it gives CASSQPGQVKLNTEAFF.

This clonotype was detected a few times. This rearrangement joins TRBV7-9 to TRBJ1-1; D unresolved. CDR3 length equals 12 residues. Trimming took off 6 bases at V and 3 bases at J, with 8 bases between the two ends. Germline CDR1 is SEHNR and CDR2 is FQNEAQ (reference sequence). CDR3 protein: CASSLRDTEAFF. For the CDR3, the DNA is TGTGCCAGCAGTCTAAGGGACACTGAAGCTTTCTTT.

A single count supports this clonotype. J is TRBJ2-5 and V is TRBV4-1; D tentatively fits TRBD1 or TRBD2 (5 bases each). The CDR3 is made up of 14 amino acids. Germline V lookup: CDR1 MGHRA, CDR2 YSYEKL. V was shortened by 1 base and J by 5 bases, with 11 bases between the two germline ends. The CDR3 protein is CASSQGGNAETQYF. CDR3 in DNA: TGCGCCAGCAGCCAAGGGGGGAATGCGGAGACCCAGTACTTC.

V is TRBV15 and J is TRBJ1-6, with 7 bases that match TRBD1. J was trimmed by 16 bases and V by 0 bases; bases with no gene match: 15. CDR3 length equals 16 residues. Germline assignment: CDR1 LNHNV and CDR2 YYDKDF (reference sequence). CDR3 in amino acids: CATSRDRGQVLAQLHF. The CDR3 nucleotides are TGTGCCACCAGCAGAGATAGGGGGCAGGTCCTTGCACAACTCCACTTT.

V is TRBV9 and J is TRBJ1-6; 10 bases align to TRBD1. Germline CDR1 reads SGDLS; CDR2 reads YYNGEE. The J segment lost 10 bases and the V segment lost 2 bases, leaving 12 bases of the junction unmatched. This CDR3 contains 17 residues. The CDR3 DNA sequence: TGTGCCAGCAGCGTCACCGGGACAGGGGAGGGAAAGTCACCCCTCCACTTT. Protein product: CASSVTGTGEGKSPLHF.

The rearrangement joins TRBV5-1 to TRBJ2-2; TRBD1 matches 9 bases. V lost 5 bases, J lost 4 bases, and 0 bases stayed unmatched. The CDR3 contains 13 residues. Germline loops: CDR1 SGHRS, CDR2 YFSETQ. CDR3: CASRGQGTGELFF. The CDR3 DNA reads as TGCGCCAGCAGGGGACAGGGCACCGGGGAGCTGTTTTTT.